Shown below are 27 T cell receptor beta chains from a single sample sequenced in a study of blood T cell repertoires in COVID-19. The table came from immunoSEQ multiplex PCR; TCRdb's copy has only in-frame clones and leaves some out. The table has hundreds of thousands of clones, approximately 80% seen once. Sequencing used peripheral blood. The receptors here all came from a woman aged 65 to 85 with acute or convalescent COVID-19.

The V and J genes are TRBV27 and TRBJ1-2, with TRBD1 matching 8 bases. V dropped 7 bases and J dropped 0; count of bases not matched to a gene: 16. CDR3 size: 18 residues. Germline CDR1 is MNHEY and CDR2 is SMNVEV (reference sequence). The CDR3 region is CASTLRWAGGGTNYGYTF. CDR3 in DNA: TGTGCCAGCACCCTAAGGTGGGCAGGGGGCGGCACTAACTATGGCTACACCTTC.

This clone was found a few times. This rearrangement joins TRBV5-5 to TRBJ1-5; 9 bases match TRBD1. The germline gives CDR1 SGHKS, CDR2 YYEKEE (reference sequence). The V segment lost 0 bases and the J segment 0 bases; nucleotides outside the gene matches: 7. CDR3 length: 18 residues. The DNA of the CDR3 is TGTGCCAGCAGCTTGGATAGACAGGGGGGTAATAGCAATCAGCCCCAGCATTTT. Encoded protein: CASSLDRQGGNSNQPQHF.

This chain connects TRBV5-1 to TRBJ2-7, with 12 bases aligning to TRBD2. V dropped 4 bases and J dropped 0; count of bases not matched to a gene: 8. The CDR3 covers 17 residues. The germline V gene encodes CDR1 SGHRS and CDR2 YFSETQ. The CDR3 DNA is TGCGCCAGCAGCGCCACTAGCGGGGGGCCGAGCTCCTACGAGCAGTACTTC. Its protein product is CASSATSGGPSSYEQYF.

The V and J genes are TRBV2 and TRBJ1-1, with no clear D. Germline CDR1 is SNHLY and CDR2 is FYNNEI. The CDR3 runs 14 residues. V lost 4 bases to trimming and J lost 1 base, with 10 bases between them. The CDR3 is CASSAGISNTEAFF. The CDR3 DNA reads as TGTGCCAGCAGTGCAGGAATTTCGAACACTGAAGCTTTCTTT. Full variable domain (outside the CDR3, taken from reference TRBV2 and TRBJ1-1): EPEVTQTPSHQVTQMGQEVILRCVPISNHLYFYWYRQILGQKVEFLVSFYNNEISEKSEIFDDQFSVERPDGSNFTLKIRSTKLEDSAMYFCASSAGISNTEAFFGQGTRLTVV.

This clone was observed once. V usage is TRBV11-2 and J usage is TRBJ2-7, with a weak D call TRBD2 (5 bases). Between the trimmed V and J ends, which lost 3 bases and 3 bases, there was a span of 9 bases. Looked up from germline, CDR1 is SGHAT and CDR2 is FQNNGV. CDR3 length: 13 residues. In DNA form, the CDR3 reads TGTGCCAGCAGCTTGCGGGCTTTCTACGAGCAGTACTTC. It codes for CASSLRAFYEQYF.

The chain has TRBV3-1 (or the pseudogene TRBV3-2) and TRBJ1-1; unclear D gene. V lost 1 base to trimming and J lost 3 bases, with 12 bases between them. This CDR3 is 15 amino acids long. CDR1 LGHDT and CDR2 YNNKEL come from the germline V gene (reference sequence). CDR3 sequence: CASSQAIRGDTEAFF. The CDR3 DNA reads TGTGCCAGCAGCCAAGCAATTCGGGGAGACACTGAAGCTTTCTTT.

The chain recombines TRBV6-6 with TRBJ1-3; D ambiguous. The CDR3 is 17 residues long. CDR1 and CDR2 from the germline V gene are MNHNY and SVGAGI (reference sequence). V lost 5 bases and J 0 bases, leaving 17 bases between the germline ends. The CDR3 nucleotides are TGTGCCAGCAGTCGAAATAGGAGGCGGAGCTCTGGAAACACCATATATTTT. This gives the protein CASSRNRRRSSGNTIYF.

This chain links TRBV19 with TRBJ1-5; TRBD1 agrees at 8 bases. The CDR3 contains 15 residues. Germline CDR1 is LNHDA and CDR2 is SQIVND (reference sequence). J was trimmed by 1 base and V by 6 bases; bases with no gene match: 5. The CDR3 DNA reads TGTGCCAGTAGAGTGACAGGGGTGAGCAATCAGCCCCAGCATTTT. This translates into CASRVTGVSNQPQHF.

The V gene is TRBV2, the J gene TRBJ1-6, with 7 bases aligning to TRBD1. CDR3 length: 13 residues. Germline CDR1 reads SNHLY; CDR2 reads FYNNEI. V lost 6 bases to trimming and J lost 9 bases; unmatched junction nucleotides: 5. The CDR3 nucleotides are TGTGCCAGCAGAGACAGGGTTTTTTCACCCCTCCACTTT. This translates into CASRDRVFSPLHF. The full variable domain, rest sourced from reference TRBV2 and TRBJ1-6, is EPEVTQTPSHQVTQMGQEVILRCVPISNHLYFYWYRQILGQKVEFLVSFYNNEISEKSEIFDDQFSVERPDGSNFTLKIRSTKLEDSAMYFCASRDRVFSPLHFGNGTRLTVT.

The chain is built from TRBV7-9 and TRBJ1-4, with 8 nucleotides matching TRBD1. Looked up from germline, CDR1 is SEHNR and CDR2 is FQNEAQ (reference sequence). J gave up 6 bases and V 4 bases, and 7 bases lay outside the gene matches. The CDR3 is 15 residues long. DNA of the CDR3: TGTGCCAGCAGCTACCAGGGGGCAATAGATGAAAAACTGTTTTTT. It translates to CASSYQGAIDEKLFF.

The chain uses TRBV5-4 and TRBJ1-2; a possible D gene is TRBD1 (5 bases). From germline, CDR1 is SGHNT and CDR2 YYREEE (reference sequence). V gave up 0 bases and J gave up 4 bases, with 7 bases separating them. The CDR3 has 13 residues. CDR3 region: CASSLGGGYGYTF. The CDR3 DNA follows: TGTGCCAGCAGCTTGGGGGGCGGCTATGGCTACACCTTC.

The chain links TRBV10-3 to TRBJ2-7; TRBD2 is a possible D gene (5 bases). The CDR3 length is 15 residues. Germline V gene sequence: CDR1 ENHRY, CDR2 SYGVKD. V gave up 3 bases and J gave up 0 bases, with 12 bases separating them. CDR3 sequence: CAISDQGLHSYEQYF. Here the CDR3 DNA reads TGTGCCATCAGTGATCAAGGACTCCACTCCTACGAGCAGTACTTC.

Regarding this clone: Other nucleotide sequences from this sample produce the same CDR3. The genes are TRBV9 and TRBJ1-1; TRBD1 matches at 9 bases. The CDR3 extends over 14 amino acids. The trim removed 4 bases at V and 4 bases at J, leaving 5 bases unmatched. The germline gives CDR1 SGDLS, CDR2 YYNGEE. CDR3 DNA sequence: TGTGCCAGCAGCCCTCAGACAGGGGGCACTGAAGCTTTCTTT. Protein sequence: CASSPQTGGTEAFF.

This sequence joins TRBV4-1 and TRBJ2-1; 7 positions match TRBD2. The CDR3 is made up of 17 amino acids. Germline V gene lookup returns CDR1 MGHRA and CDR2 YSYEKL. The ends lost 4 bases at V and 6 bases at J; junction bases unmatched: 15. The CDR3 coding sequence is TGCGCCAGCAGCCGGAGCCTCGCGGGGGTTAGGAGCAATGAGCAGTTCTTC. Protein product: CASSRSLAGVRSNEQFF.

Concerning this clone itself: Its ends do not fully match the called genes, so a read error is possible. The chain joins TRBV7-7 to TRBJ2-5, with 10 bases fitting TRBD1. CDR1 is SSHAT, CDR2 FNYEAQ, per germline (reference sequence). CDR3 length: 15 residues. Here the CDR3 reads CASSFGTGEGETQYF. Here the CDR3 DNA reads TGTGCTAGCAGCTTCGGGACAGGGGAGGGAGAGACCCAGTACTTC.

The rearrangement links TRBV10-1 to TRBJ1-1, with D hard to call. The germline V gene has CDR1 WNHNN and CDR2 SYGVQD (reference sequence). The V and J ends lost 3 bases and 5 bases respectively, with 19 bases between them. This CDR3 comprises 16 residues. CDR3 region: CASSELPSHRVTEAFF. DNA for the CDR3: TGCGCCAGCAGTGAATTACCAAGCCACCGTGTTACTGAAGCTTTCTTT.

The table lists this clone with a few counts. This chain connects TRBV5-4 to TRBJ2-1; 7 nucleotides line up with TRBD1. V dropped 2 bases and J dropped 7; count of bases not matched to a gene: 6. The CDR3 spans 14 residues. The V gene's germline CDR1 is SGHNT and CDR2 YYREEE (reference sequence). CDR3 sequence (DNA): TGTGCCAGCAGCTTTAGGGGGCTGACAAATGAGCAGTTCTTC. It translates to CASSFRGLTNEQFF.

This chain uses TRBV30 with TRBJ1-2, with a tentative D call TRBD1 (6 bases). The CDR3 is 14 amino acids. From germline, CDR1 is GTSNPN and CDR2 SVGIG (reference sequence). V was trimmed by 8 bases and J by 4 bases, leaving 20 bases between them. For the CDR3, the DNA is TGTGCCCTCCGGACAGCCACTTTGCTCTATGGCTACACCTTC. Encoded protein: CALRTATLLYGYTF.

The chain joins TRBV14 to TRBJ1-1; 8 bases agree with TRBD1. V gave up 3 bases and J gave up 2 bases; unmatched junction bases: 5. Germline V gene data show CDR1 as SGHDN and CDR2 as FVKESK. This CDR3 contains 15 residues. The CDR3 spells CASSQLGQENTEAFF. In DNA form, the CDR3 reads TGTGCCAGCAGCCAGTTGGGACAGGAAAACACTGAAGCTTTCTTT.

The chain couples TRBV15 to TRBJ2-7, with a possible D match to TRBD1 (5 bases). V was clipped by 0 bases and J by 0 bases, with 12 bases between them. Germline-derived CDR1 and CDR2 are LNHNV and YYDKDF (reference sequence). This CDR3 comprises 16 residues. CDR3 in amino acids: CATSRERDRSSYEQYF. The CDR3 nucleotides are TGTGCCACCAGCAGAGAACGCGACAGAAGCTCCTACGAGCAGTACTTC.

This clone has only one observation. The V and J genes are TRBV20-1 and TRBJ2-5; TRBD2 is a possible D gene (5 bases). CDR1 is DFQATT and CDR2 is SNEGSKA in the germline V gene (reference sequence). This CDR3 contains 11 residues. V lost 3 bases and J 7 bases, leaving 9 bases between the germline ends. The CDR3 region is CSAREERTQYF. DNA for the CDR3: TGCAGTGCTAGGGAGGAGCGGACCCAGTACTTC.

V gene TRBV18 combines with J gene TRBJ1-1, with 8 bases fitting TRBD1. Trimming at V came to 3 bases and at J to 4 bases, leaving 4 bases not matched to a gene. The CDR3 is made up of 14 amino acids. Germline loops: CDR1 KGHSH, CDR2 LQKENI. CDR3 nucleotide sequence: TGTGCCAGCTCACCTCGGACAGGGAGCACTGAAGCTTTCTTT. Translation gives CASSPRTGSTEAFF. Together with reference TRBV18 and TRBJ1-1, the CDR3 gives the full variable domain: NAGVMQNPRHLVRRRGQEARLRCSPMKGHSHVYWYRQLPEEGLKFMVYLQKENIIDESGMPKERFSAEFPKEGPSILRIQQVVRGDSAAYFCASSPRTGSTEAFFGQGTRLTVV.

This clone was counted between two and nine times. One end of the junction is discordant with germline, which a read error may explain. This chain links TRBV5-4 with TRBJ2-1, with TRBD2 matching over 13 bases. Germline values: CDR1 SGHNT, CDR2 YYREEE (reference sequence). The CDR3 covers 16 residues. CDR3 region: CASRLGGLAGVNEQFF. CDR3 in DNA: TGTGCCAGCAGATTGGGAGGACTAGCGGGAGTCAATGAGCAGTTCTTC.

This sequence joins TRBV27 and TRBJ1-4; TRBD1 agrees at 9 bases. Unmatched junction bases numbered 10, after V lost 7 bases and J lost 7 bases. Per the germline V gene, CDR1 is MNHEY and CDR2 is SMNVEV (reference sequence). The length of the CDR3 is 15 residues. This CDR3 reads CASTPRDRVGEKLFF. In DNA, the CDR3 is TGTGCCAGCACCCCGCGGGACAGGGTGGGTGAAAAACTGTTTTTT. Filled out from reference TRBV27 and TRBJ1-4, the complete variable domain reads EAQVTQNPRYLITVTGKKLTVTCSQNMNHEYMSWYRQDPGLGLRQIYYSMNVEVTDKGDVPEGYKVSRKEKRNFPLILESPSPNQTSLYFCASTPRDRVGEKLFFGSGTQLSVL.

This sequence joins TRBV19 and TRBJ2-3, with D tentatively TRBD1 (6 bases). The germline gives CDR1 LNHDA, CDR2 SQIVND (reference sequence). CDR3 length: 14 residues. Deletions cut 7 bases from V and 2 bases from J, with 13 bases between. For the CDR3, the DNA is TGTGCCAGTAACGACAGGTCCTCCACAGATACGCAGTATTTT. Amino acid sequence: CASNDRSSTDTQYF.

The rearrangement links TRBV5-1 to TRBJ1-2, with D perhaps TRBD1 (6 bases). V was clipped by 2 bases and J by 0 bases, with 14 bases between them. This CDR3 has 16 amino acids. In germline, CDR1 is SGHRS, CDR2 YFSETQ. The CDR3 spells CASSFLGAEANYGYTF. CDR3 DNA: TGCGCCAGCAGCTTTTTGGGGGCCGAAGCTAACTATGGCTACACCTTC.

V and J are TRBV7-2 and TRBJ2-5, with D maybe TRBD1 (6 bases). The CDR3 consists of 14 residues. Deletions cut 2 bases from V and 4 bases from J, with 11 bases between. Germline loops: CDR1 SGHTA, CDR2 FQGNSA. The CDR3 region has the DNA TGTGCCAGCAGCTTACCCAGGGGTGGAGAGACCCAGTACTTC. As protein: CASSLPRGGETQYF. The full variable domain, its missing parts supplied by reference TRBV7-2 and TRBJ2-5, is GAGVSQSPSNKVTEKGKDVELRCDPISGHTALYWYRQSLGQGLEFLIYFQGNSAPDKSGLPSDRFSAERTGGSVSTLTIQRTQQEDSAVYLCASSLPRGGETQYFGPGTRLLVL.